These 29 T cell receptor beta chains came from one sample sequenced in a study of T cells in Graves' hyperthyroidism and ophthalmopathy. TCR beta CDR3 regions were amplified from RNA transcripts. The HTBI set primed first-round TCR CDR3 RT-PCR. One entry per CDR3 protein results from TCRdb running MiXCR on the multiplex PCR reads. The sample includes fewer than 600,000 distinct CDR3 sequences, approximately 15% of them seen just once. The source material was blood. These receptors all come from a woman aged 18-29 years with Graves' hyperthyroidism.

Ten or more counts support this clonotype. The V and J genes are TRBV24-1 and TRBJ1-1; TRBD1 is a possible D gene (5 bases). V lost 7 bases and J 6 bases, leaving 14 bases between the germline ends. Germline V gives CDR1 KGHDR, CDR2 SFDVKD. CDR3 size: 13 residues. The CDR3 is CATRGGDIPEAFF. CDR3 coding DNA: TGTGCCACCAGGGGAGGGGATATCCCTGAAGCTTTCTTT.

Ten or more counts support this clonotype. The J gene is TRBJ1-4, the V gene TRBV14; TRBD1 matches at 9 bases. The CDR3 is 15 residues long. Unmatched junction bases numbered 4, after V lost 1 base and J lost 7 bases. CDR1 is SGHDN, CDR2 FVKESK, per germline. The CDR3 sequence: CASSQVGQGIEKLFF. The CDR3 coding sequence is TGTGCCAGCAGCCAAGTAGGACAGGGGATTGAAAAACTGTTTTTT.

The V gene is TRBV20-1, the J gene TRBJ2-7; the D gene could be TRBD1 or TRBD2 (5 bases each). The V end was cut by 5 bases, the J end by 0 bases, with 14 bases between. There are 14 residues in the CDR3. CDR1 and CDR2 from the germline V gene are DFQATT and SNEGSKA (reference sequence). The CDR3 bases are TGCAGTGCTGACCGGGACGCCAGCTCCTACGAGCAGTACTTC. Its protein is CSADRDASSYEQYF.

This clonotype was observed many times. The chain combines TRBV2 with TRBJ2-3; D gene unclear. Trimming removed 4 bases at V and 4 bases at J, with 9 bases between. There are 13 residues in the CDR3. Germline-derived CDR1 and CDR2 are SNHLY and FYNNEI. The CDR3: CASSVFWADTQYF. The CDR3 nucleotides read TGTGCCAGCAGTGTATTTTGGGCAGATACGCAGTATTTT. Together with reference TRBV2 and TRBJ2-3, the CDR3 gives the full variable domain: EPEVTQTPSHQVTQMGQEVILRCVPISNHLYFYWYRQILGQKVEFLVSFYNNEISEKSEIFDDQFSVERPDGSNFTLKIRSTKLEDSAMYFCASSVFWADTQYFGPGTRLTVL.

This clonotype has only a few counts. The chain uses TRBV19 and TRBJ2-7; 7 bases agree with TRBD2. There are 14 residues in the CDR3. In germline, CDR1 is LNHDA, CDR2 SQIVND (reference sequence). The J segment lost 6 bases and the V segment lost 3 bases, leaving 8 bases of the junction unmatched. The CDR3 coding sequence is TGTGCCAGTAGTATGTCGCGGGAGAGGGCCGAGCAGTACTTC. Residues: CASSMSRERAEQYF.

This clonotype was observed a few times. The chain has TRBV7-9 and TRBJ1-2; 7 bases are shared with TRBD1. The V and J ends lost 2 bases and 3 bases, in that order; junction bases with no gene match: 15. Germline lookup yields CDR1 SEHNR and CDR2 FQNEAQ (reference sequence). This CDR3 is built from 18 residues. This CDR3 is CASSLRGPGWARHYGYTF. DNA for the CDR3: TGTGCCAGCAGCTTAAGGGGGCCAGGGTGGGCCCGGCACTATGGCTACACCTTC.

This clonotype was seen repeatedly, ten times or more. The V and J genes are TRBV29-1 and TRBJ1-1; D is unclear. V dropped 3 bases and J dropped 4 bases, with 6 bases sitting between them. The CDR3 consists of 11 residues. The germline CDR1 and CDR2 sequences are SQVTM and ANQGSEA. CDR3 nucleotide sequence: TGCAGCGTTGATGGGAGCACTGAAGCTTTCTTT. Its translation is CSVDGSTEAFF. Variable domain in full (rest from reference TRBV29-1 and TRBJ1-1): SAVISQKPSRDICQRGTSLTIQCQVDSQVTMMFWYRQQPGQSLTLIATANQGSEATYESGFVIDKFPISRPNLTFSTLTVSNMSPEDSSIYLCSVDGSTEAFFGQGTRLTVV.

This clonotype was counted at least ten times. V gene TRBV18 combines with J gene TRBJ1-1, with D maybe TRBD1 (5 bases). The CDR3 runs to 14 residues. The ends were cut back, 3 bases at V and 1 base at J, with 9 bases in the middle. Germline CDR1 reads KGHSH; CDR2 reads LQKENI. The CDR3 bases are TGTGCCAGCTCACCGGGGCTGGAGAACACTGAAGCTTTCTTT. It translates to CASSPGLENTEAFF.

This clonotype was seen many times. This sequence joins TRBV5-1 and TRBJ2-7; D not certain. The V end was cut by 1 base, the J end by 0 bases, with 5 bases between. Germline V lookup: CDR1 SGHRS, CDR2 YFSETQ. The CDR3 sequence is 13 residues long. The CDR3 region is CASSLSVSYEQYF. The CDR3, as DNA: TGCGCCAGCAGCTTGTCAGTCTCCTACGAGCAGTACTTC.

In its sample, this clonotype was seen a few times. This CDR3 reads CASSPGQVGQETQYF. DNA of the CDR3: TGCGCCAGCAGCCCCGGCCAAGTGGGGCAAGAGACCCAGTACTTC. This chain joins TRBV5-1 and TRBJ2-5; D uncertain. V gave up 4 bases and J gave up 2 bases, with 15 bases separating them. The CDR3 covers 15 residues. CDR1 is SGHRS and CDR2 is YFSETQ in the germline V gene.

This clonotype showed up many times. The CDR3 region is CASTPSWAETQYF. The CDR3 DNA sequence: TGTGCCAGTACCCCCTCGTGGGCGGAGACCCAGTACTTC. V usage is TRBV19 and J usage is TRBJ2-5; no definite D call. The CDR3 consists of 13 residues. CDR1 is LNHDA and CDR2 is SQIVND in the germline V gene (reference sequence). The V end was cut by 7 bases, the J end by 5 bases, with 14 bases between.

The table lists this clonotype with many counts. The chain joins TRBV19 to TRBJ2-1; TRBD2 matches 11 bases. Germline values: CDR1 LNHDA, CDR2 SQIVND (reference sequence). Losses at the gene ends were 8 bases for V and 6 bases for J; bases not matched to a gene: 15. CDR3 length: 17 amino acids. CDR3 sequence (DNA): TGTGCCAGTCTAGGACGACTTAGCGGGAGGGCCTCCAATGAGCAGTTCTTC. It translates to CASLGRLSGRASNEQFF.

The sample holds a few counts of this clonotype. The gene calls are TRBV12-3 or TRBV12-4 and TRBJ1-2; D not certain. This CDR3 is 12 amino acids long. Trimming left V 3 bases short and J 7 bases short, with 9 bases between. CDR3 DNA sequence: TGTGCCAGCAGTTTTCCAATGAGTGGCTACACCTTC. This encodes CASSFPMSGYTF.

This clonotype was detected ten times or more. The chain recombines TRBV2 with TRBJ1-2; perhaps TRBD1 as D (5 bases). The CDR3 is 14 residues long. Trimming removed 4 bases at V and 6 bases at J, with 15 bases between. Germline CDR1 and CDR2: SNHLY and FYNNEI. CDR3 coding DNA: TGTGCCAGCAGTGGAGCAGGGTACGGGGATGGCTACACCTTC. Its protein product is CASSGAGYGDGYTF.

In its sample, this clonotype was seen many times. The chain uses TRBV6-1 and TRBJ2-1, with unresolved D. Germline V gene lookup returns CDR1 MNHNS and CDR2 SASEGT. Trimming took off 1 base at V and 2 bases at J, with 9 bases between the two ends. CDR3 length: 15 amino acids. Here the CDR3 DNA reads TGTGCCAGCAGTGAAGATCCAGGTACCTACAATGAGCAGTTCTTC. It codes for CASSEDPGTYNEQFF.

About this clonotype: Sequence at one end of the junction differs from germline and may be a read error. V gene TRBV5-1 combines with J gene TRBJ1-4; D is uncertain. The CDR3 loop spans 14 amino acids. Germline CDR1 and CDR2: SGHRS and YFSETQ. DNA of the CDR3: TGCGCCAGCAGCCTCCGGTCGGGCGGAGAAAATCTGTTTTTT. Translating it yields CASSLRSGGENLFF. The complete variable domain, with remaining parts taken from reference TRBV5-1 and TRBJ1-4, reads KAGVTQTPRYLIKTRGQQVTLSCSPISGHRSVSWYQQTPGQGLQFLFEYFSETQRNKGNFPGRFSGRQFSNSRSEMNVSTLELGDSALYLCASSLRSGGENLFFGSGTQLSVL.

The chain carries TRBV6-1 and TRBJ2-3; D is unresolved. V lost 6 bases and J 0 bases, leaving 10 bases between the germline ends. Per the germline V gene, CDR1 is MNHNS and CDR2 is SASEGT. CDR3 length: 14 amino acids. Written as DNA, the CDR3 is TGTGCCAGCAGCCCCTCCCGTAGCACAGATACGCAGTATTTT. Residues: CASSPSRSTDTQYF.

In its sample, this clonotype was seen many times. The chain has TRBV7-9 and TRBJ2-5; 7 positions match TRBD2. The length of the CDR3 is 15 residues. Per germline, CDR1 SEHNR and CDR2 FQNEAQ (reference sequence). V trimming: 10 bases; J trimming: 2 bases; junction bases outside the gene matches: 13. This chain's CDR3 is CATEPTSSGQETQYF. The CDR3 nucleotides are TGTGCCACGGAGCCGACGTCTAGCGGTCAAGAGACCCAGTACTTC.

Ten or more counts support this clonotype. The rearrangement links TRBV6-6 to TRBJ2-1, with D possibly being TRBD1 (5 bases). Trimming stripped 2 bases from V and 10 bases from J, with 12 bases between. This CDR3 has 13 residues. CDR1 is MNHNY, CDR2 SVGAGI, per germline (reference sequence). In DNA form, the CDR3 reads TGTGCCAGCAGTTACGCTAGGGGCTGGGAGCAGTTCTTC. It is translated as CASSYARGWEQFF.

This clonotype came up many times. The gene calls are TRBV12-5 and TRBJ1-1, with no clear D. CDR1 and CDR2 from the germline V gene are LGHNT and FRNRAP. V gave up 0 bases and J gave up 2 bases, with 10 bases separating them. The CDR3 runs to 15 residues. The CDR3 region has the DNA TGTGCTAGTGGTTTGGTCGAGACGCCAAACACTGAAGCTTTCTTT. It yields the protein CASGLVETPNTEAFF.

This clonotype was observed a few times. The chain uses TRBV5-1 and TRBJ2-3, with D unresolved. The CDR3 has 16 residues. Germline CDR1 is SGHRS and CDR2 is YFSETQ. Between the trimmed V and J ends, which lost 0 bases and 1 base, there was a span of 12 bases. The CDR3: CASSLAAFTRTDTQYF. CDR3 DNA: TGCGCCAGCAGCTTGGCTGCTTTTACTCGCACAGATACGCAGTATTTT. The full variable domain, rest sourced from reference TRBV5-1 and TRBJ2-3, is KAGVTQTPRYLIKTRGQQVTLSCSPISGHRSVSWYQQTPGQGLQFLFEYFSETQRNKGNFPGRFSGRQFSNSRSEMNVSTLELGDSALYLCASSLAAFTRTDTQYFGPGTRLTVL.

This clonotype was recorded a few times. The V gene is TRBV15, the J gene TRBJ2-1; D might be TRBD1 or TRBD2, each matching 5 bases. Germline CDR1 and CDR2: LNHNV and YYDKDF (reference sequence). V was clipped by 0 bases and J by 12 bases, with 21 bases between them. The CDR3 sequence is 16 residues long. CDR3 loop: CATSRDQSPRGKVQFF. The CDR3 DNA reads as TGTGCCACCAGCAGAGATCAGTCTCCGAGGGGTAAGGTGCAGTTCTTC.

The rearrangement links TRBV25-1 to TRBJ2-5, with TRBD1 matching over 7 bases. The germline V gene encodes CDR1 MGHDK and CDR2 SYGVNS. V was clipped by 6 bases and J by 1 base; unmatched bases: 5. This CDR3 comprises 14 residues. The CDR3 nucleotides are TGTGCCAGCAGCGCTGACAGGGTCCAAGAGACCCAGTACTTC. This codes for CASSADRVQETQYF.

The rearrangement uses TRBV20-1 and TRBJ2-2, with 11 bases that match TRBD2. This CDR3 contains 18 residues. V gave up 1 base and J gave up 1 base; unmatched junction bases: 8. CDR1 is DFQATT, CDR2 SNEGSKA, per germline (reference sequence). The CDR3 protein is CSARVGLAGGQNTGELFF. The CDR3 nucleotides read TGCAGTGCTAGAGTGGGGCTAGCGGGAGGTCAGAACACCGGGGAGCTGTTTTTT.

V and J are TRBV6-1 and TRBJ2-7; 12 bases fit TRBD2. Trimming removed 4 bases from V and 3 bases from J; junction bases left unmatched: 4. The germline V gene has CDR1 MNHNS and CDR2 SASEGT. CDR3 length: 15 amino acids. The CDR3 spells CASSARLAGDYEQYV. The CDR3 DNA reads as TGTGCCAGCAGTGCCAGACTAGCGGGAGACTACGAGCAGTACGTC.

This clonotype was detected a few times. The chain has TRBV5-1 and TRBJ2-2; TRBD1 is a possible D gene (6 bases). Germline loops: CDR1 SGHRS, CDR2 YFSETQ. Between the trimmed V and J ends, which lost 3 bases and 4 bases, there was a span of 25 bases. This CDR3 spans 19 amino acids. The CDR3 sequence is CASSSPIKGRGILTGELFF. The CDR3 DNA is TGCGCCAGCAGCTCCCCCATAAAAGGCAGGGGAATTCTCACCGGGGAGCTGTTTTTT.

This clonotype was seen ten or more times. The chain links TRBV11-2 to TRBJ1-2; TRBD1 is a possible D gene (6 bases). Germline-derived CDR1 and CDR2 are SGHAT and FQNNGV. The CDR3 spans 15 residues. V dropped 3 bases and J dropped 5 bases, with 16 bases sitting between them. The CDR3 coding sequence is TGTGCCAGCAGCTTCAGGGGTGGAGGGGATTATGGCTACACCTTC. This sequence encodes CASSFRGGGDYGYTF.

V and J are TRBV6-5 and TRBJ1-1, with a weak D call TRBD1 (5 bases). V lost 4 bases and J lost 1, with 10 bases in between. From germline, CDR1 is MNHEY and CDR2 SVGAGI. The CDR3 contains 14 residues. CDR3 coding DNA: TGTGCCAGCAGTTTTCGGGGACCGAACACTGAAGCTTTCTTT. Residues: CASSFRGPNTEAFF.

Ten or more counts support this clonotype. V is TRBV6-6 and J is TRBJ2-7; D may correspond to TRBD1 or TRBD2 (5 bases each). This CDR3 has 16 residues. CDR1 and CDR2 (germline): MNHNY, SVGAGI (reference sequence). Between the trimmed V and J ends, which lost 2 bases and 2 bases, there was a span of 16 bases. This chain's CDR3 is CASSYRRGDWAYEQYF. The CDR3 DNA follows: TGTGCCAGCAGTTACCGCCGAGGGGATTGGGCCTACGAGCAGTACTTC.